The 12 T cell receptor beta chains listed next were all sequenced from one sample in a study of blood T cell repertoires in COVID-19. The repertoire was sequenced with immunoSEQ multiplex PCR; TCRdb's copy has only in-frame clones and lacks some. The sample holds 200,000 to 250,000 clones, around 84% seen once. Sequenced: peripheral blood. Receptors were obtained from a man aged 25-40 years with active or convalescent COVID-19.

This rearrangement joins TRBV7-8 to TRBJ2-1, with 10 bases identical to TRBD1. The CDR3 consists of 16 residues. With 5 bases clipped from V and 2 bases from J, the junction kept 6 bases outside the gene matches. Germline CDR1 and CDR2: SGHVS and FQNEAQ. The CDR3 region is CASSPGGTGAYNEQFF. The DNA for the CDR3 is TGTGCCAGCAGCCCGGGGGGGACAGGGGCCTACAATGAGCAGTTCTTC.

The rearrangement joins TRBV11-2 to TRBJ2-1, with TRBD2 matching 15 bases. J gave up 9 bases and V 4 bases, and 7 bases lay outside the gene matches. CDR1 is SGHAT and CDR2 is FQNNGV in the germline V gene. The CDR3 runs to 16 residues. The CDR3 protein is CASSSWTSGRAFEQFF. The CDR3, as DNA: TGTGCCAGCAGCTCATGGACTAGCGGGAGGGCCTTTGAGCAGTTCTTC.

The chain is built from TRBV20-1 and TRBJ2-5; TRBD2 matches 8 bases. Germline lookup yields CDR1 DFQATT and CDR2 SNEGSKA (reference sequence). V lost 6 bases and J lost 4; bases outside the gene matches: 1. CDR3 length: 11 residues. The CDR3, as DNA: TGCAGTGCCCTAGCGGGAGAGACCCAGTACTTC. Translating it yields CSALAGETQYF.

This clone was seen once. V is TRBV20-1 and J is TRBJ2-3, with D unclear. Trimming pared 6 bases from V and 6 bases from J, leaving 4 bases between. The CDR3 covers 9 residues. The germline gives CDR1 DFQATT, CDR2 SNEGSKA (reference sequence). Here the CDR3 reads CSAPDTQYF. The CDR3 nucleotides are TGCAGTGCCCCGGATACGCAGTATTTT.

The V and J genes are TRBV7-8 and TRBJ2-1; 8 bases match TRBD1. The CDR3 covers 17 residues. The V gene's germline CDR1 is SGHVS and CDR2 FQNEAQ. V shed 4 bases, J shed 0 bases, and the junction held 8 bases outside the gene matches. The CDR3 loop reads CASSSQPQGASYNEQFF. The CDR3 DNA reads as TGTGCCAGCAGCTCACAACCTCAGGGGGCCTCCTACAATGAGCAGTTCTTC.

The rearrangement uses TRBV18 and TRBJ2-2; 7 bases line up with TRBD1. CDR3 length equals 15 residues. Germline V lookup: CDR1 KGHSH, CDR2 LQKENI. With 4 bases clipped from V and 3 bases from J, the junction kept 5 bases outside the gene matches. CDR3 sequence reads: CASSLDRAHTGELFF. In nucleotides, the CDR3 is TGTGCCAGCTCACTCGACAGGGCGCACACCGGGGAGCTGTTTTTT.

This CDR3 is CASSGTVSGNTIYF. The CDR3 nucleotides read TGTGCCAGCAGCGGGACAGTCTCTGGAAACACCATATATTTT. This chain joins TRBV9 and TRBJ1-3; D perhaps matches TRBD1 (6 bases). The CDR3 covers 14 residues. Trimming removed 3 bases at V and 0 bases at J, with 7 bases between. The germline gives CDR1 SGDLS, CDR2 YYNGEE.

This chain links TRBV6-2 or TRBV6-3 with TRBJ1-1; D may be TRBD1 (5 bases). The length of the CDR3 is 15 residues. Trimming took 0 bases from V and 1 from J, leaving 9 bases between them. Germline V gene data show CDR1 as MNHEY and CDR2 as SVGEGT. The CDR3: CASSYSARANTEAFF. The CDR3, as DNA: TGTGCCAGCAGTTACTCGGCCAGGGCGAACACTGAAGCTTTCTTT.

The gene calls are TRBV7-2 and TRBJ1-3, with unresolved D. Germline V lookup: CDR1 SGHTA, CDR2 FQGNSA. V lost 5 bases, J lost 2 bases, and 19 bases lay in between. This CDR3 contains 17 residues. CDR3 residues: CASSLRSVSLPGNTIYF. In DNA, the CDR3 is TGTGCCAGCAGCCTCCGGTCCGTGAGTCTCCCTGGAAACACCATATATTTT.

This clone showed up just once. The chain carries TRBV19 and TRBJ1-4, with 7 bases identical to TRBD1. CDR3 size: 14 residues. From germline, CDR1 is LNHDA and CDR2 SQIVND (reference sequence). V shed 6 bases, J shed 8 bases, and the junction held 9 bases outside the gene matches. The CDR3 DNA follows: TGTGCCAGTAGGGGCGACAGGGTAGGGGAAAAACTGTTTTTT. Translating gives CASRGDRVGEKLFF.

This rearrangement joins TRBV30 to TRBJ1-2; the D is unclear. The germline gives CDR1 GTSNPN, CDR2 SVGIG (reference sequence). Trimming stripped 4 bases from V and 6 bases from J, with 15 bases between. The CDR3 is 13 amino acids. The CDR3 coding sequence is TGTGCCTGGACGGGGAGGGAAAGGGATGGCTACACCTTC. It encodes CAWTGRERDGYTF.

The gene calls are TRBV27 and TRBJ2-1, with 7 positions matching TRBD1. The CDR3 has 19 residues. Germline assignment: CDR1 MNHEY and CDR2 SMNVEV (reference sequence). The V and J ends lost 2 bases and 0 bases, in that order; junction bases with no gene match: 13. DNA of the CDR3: TGTGCCAGCAGTTTAGGGCCATGGGCAGGGGGTAGCTCCTACAATGAGCAGTTCTTC. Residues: CASSLGPWAGGSSYNEQFF.